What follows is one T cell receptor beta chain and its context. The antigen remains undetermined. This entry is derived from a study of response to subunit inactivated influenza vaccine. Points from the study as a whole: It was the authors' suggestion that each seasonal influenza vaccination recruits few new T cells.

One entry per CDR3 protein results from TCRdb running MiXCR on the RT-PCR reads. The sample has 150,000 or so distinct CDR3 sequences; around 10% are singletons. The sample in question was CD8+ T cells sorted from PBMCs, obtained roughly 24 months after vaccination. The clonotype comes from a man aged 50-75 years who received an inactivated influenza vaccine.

The CDR3 DNA follows: TGTGCCAGCAATGGCGGGAGTTACAATGAGCAGTTCTTC. Its protein is CASNGGSYNEQFF. The rearrangement uses TRBV28 and TRBJ2-1; 7 bases match TRBD2. The CDR3 spans 13 residues. Trimming cost V 7 bases and J 4 bases; bases outside gene matches: 4. The germline gives CDR1 MDHEN, CDR2 SYDVKM.